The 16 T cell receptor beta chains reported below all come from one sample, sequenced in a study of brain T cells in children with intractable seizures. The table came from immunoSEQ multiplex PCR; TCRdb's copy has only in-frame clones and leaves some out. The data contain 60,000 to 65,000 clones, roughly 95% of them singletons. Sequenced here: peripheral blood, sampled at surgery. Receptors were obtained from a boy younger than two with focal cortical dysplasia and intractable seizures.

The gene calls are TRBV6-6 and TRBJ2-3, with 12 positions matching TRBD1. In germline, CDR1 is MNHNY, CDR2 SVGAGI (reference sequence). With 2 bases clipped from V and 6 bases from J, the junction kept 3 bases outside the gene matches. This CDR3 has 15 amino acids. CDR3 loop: CASSYGTGGRDTQYF. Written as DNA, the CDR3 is TGTGCCAGCAGTTACGGGACAGGGGGCCGGGATACGCAGTATTTT.

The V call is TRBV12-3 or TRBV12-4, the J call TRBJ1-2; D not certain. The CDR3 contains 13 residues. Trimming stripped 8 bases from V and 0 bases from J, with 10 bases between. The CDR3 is CASVPATNYGYTF. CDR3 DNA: TGTGCCAGCGTACCAGCGACTAACTATGGCTACACCTTC.

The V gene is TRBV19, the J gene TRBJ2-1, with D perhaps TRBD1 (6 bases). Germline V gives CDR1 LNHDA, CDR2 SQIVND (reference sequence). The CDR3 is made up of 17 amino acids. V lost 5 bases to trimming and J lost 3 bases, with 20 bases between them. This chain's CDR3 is CASSPRTETFNYNEQFF. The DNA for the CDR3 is TGTGCCAGTAGTCCTCGGACAGAAACTTTCAACTACAATGAGCAGTTCTTC.

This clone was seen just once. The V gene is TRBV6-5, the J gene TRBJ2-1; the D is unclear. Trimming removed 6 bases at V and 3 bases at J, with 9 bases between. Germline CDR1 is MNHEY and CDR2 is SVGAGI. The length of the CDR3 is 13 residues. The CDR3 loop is CASRLVGYNEQFF. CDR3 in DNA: TGTGCCAGCAGATTAGTAGGCTACAATGAGCAGTTCTTC.

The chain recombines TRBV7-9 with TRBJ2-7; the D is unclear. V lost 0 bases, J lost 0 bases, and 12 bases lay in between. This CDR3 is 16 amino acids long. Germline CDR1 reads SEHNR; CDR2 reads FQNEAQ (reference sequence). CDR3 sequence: CASSLASHTSSYEQYF. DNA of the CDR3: TGTGCCAGCAGCTTAGCGAGTCATACCAGCTCCTACGAGCAGTACTTC.

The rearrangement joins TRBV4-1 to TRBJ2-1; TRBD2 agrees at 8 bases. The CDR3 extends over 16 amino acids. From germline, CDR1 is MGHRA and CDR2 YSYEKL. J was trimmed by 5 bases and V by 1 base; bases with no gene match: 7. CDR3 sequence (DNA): TGCGCCAGCAGCCAAGTTCGCAGCGGGGGAGACAATGAGCAGTTCTTC. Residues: CASSQVRSGGDNEQFF.

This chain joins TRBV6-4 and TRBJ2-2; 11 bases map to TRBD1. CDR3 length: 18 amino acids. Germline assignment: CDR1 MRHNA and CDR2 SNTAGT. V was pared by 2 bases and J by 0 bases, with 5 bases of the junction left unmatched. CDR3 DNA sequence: TGTGCCAGCAGTGACAGTCGGGACAGGGGGTCGAACACCGGGGAGCTGTTTTTT. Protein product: CASSDSRDRGSNTGELFF.

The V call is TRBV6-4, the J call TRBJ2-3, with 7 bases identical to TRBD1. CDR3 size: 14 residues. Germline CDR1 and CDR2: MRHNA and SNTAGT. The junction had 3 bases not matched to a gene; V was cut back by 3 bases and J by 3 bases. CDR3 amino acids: CASSDRTGTDTQYF. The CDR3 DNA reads TGTGCCAGCAGTGATCGGACAGGAACAGATACGCAGTATTTT.

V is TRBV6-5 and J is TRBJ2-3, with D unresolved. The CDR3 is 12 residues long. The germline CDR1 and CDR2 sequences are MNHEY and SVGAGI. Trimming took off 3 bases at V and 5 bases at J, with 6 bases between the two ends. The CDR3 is CASSYRGDTQYF. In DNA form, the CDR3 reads TGTGCCAGCAGTTATCGTGGAGATACGCAGTATTTT.

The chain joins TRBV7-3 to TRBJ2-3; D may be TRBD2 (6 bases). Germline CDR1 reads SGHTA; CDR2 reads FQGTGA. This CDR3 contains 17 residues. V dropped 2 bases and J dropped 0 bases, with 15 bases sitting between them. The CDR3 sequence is CASSLRGRSVSTDTQYF. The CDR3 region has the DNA TGTGCCAGCAGCTTACGAGGGAGGTCCGTTAGCACAGATACGCAGTATTTT. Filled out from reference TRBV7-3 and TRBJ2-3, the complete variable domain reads GAGVSQTPSNKVTEKGKYVELRCDPISGHTALYWYRQSLGQGPEFLIYFQGTGAADDSGLPNDRFFAVRPEGSVSTLKIQRTERGDSAVYLCASSLRGRSVSTDTQYFGPGTRLTVL.

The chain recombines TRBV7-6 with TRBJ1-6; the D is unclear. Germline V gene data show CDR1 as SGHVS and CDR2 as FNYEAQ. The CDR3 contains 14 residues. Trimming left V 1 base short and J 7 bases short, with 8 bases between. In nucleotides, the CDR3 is TGTGCCAGCAGCTTAGGGGCATCGAATTCACCCCTCCACTTT. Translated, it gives CASSLGASNSPLHF.

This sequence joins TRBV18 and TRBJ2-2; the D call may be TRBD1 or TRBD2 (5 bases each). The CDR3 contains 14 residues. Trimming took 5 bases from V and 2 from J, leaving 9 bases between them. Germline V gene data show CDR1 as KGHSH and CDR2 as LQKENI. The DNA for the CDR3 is TGTGCCAGCTCAACCGGGGCAAACACCGGGGAGCTGTTTTTT. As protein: CASSTGANTGELFF.

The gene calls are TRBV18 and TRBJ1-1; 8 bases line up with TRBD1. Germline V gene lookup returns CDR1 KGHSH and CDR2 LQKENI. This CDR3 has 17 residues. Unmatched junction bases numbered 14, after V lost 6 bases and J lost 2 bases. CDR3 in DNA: TGTGCCAGCTCTTCAACCGGGACAGGAATAGATAACACTGAAGCTTTCTTT. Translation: CASSSTGTGIDNTEAFF.

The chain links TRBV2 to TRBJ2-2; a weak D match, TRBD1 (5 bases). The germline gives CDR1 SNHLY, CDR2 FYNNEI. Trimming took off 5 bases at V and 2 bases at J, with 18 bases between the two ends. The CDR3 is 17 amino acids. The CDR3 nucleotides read TGTGCCAGCAGTCTCGCCTTTGGACAAGTTAACACCGGGGAGCTGTTTTTT. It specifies CASSLAFGQVNTGELFF. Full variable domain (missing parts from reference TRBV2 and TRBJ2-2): EPEVTQTPSHQVTQMGQEVILRCVPISNHLYFYWYRQILGQKVEFLVSFYNNEISEKSEIFDDQFSVERPDGSNFTLKIRSTKLEDSAMYFCASSLAFGQVNTGELFFGEGSRLTVL.

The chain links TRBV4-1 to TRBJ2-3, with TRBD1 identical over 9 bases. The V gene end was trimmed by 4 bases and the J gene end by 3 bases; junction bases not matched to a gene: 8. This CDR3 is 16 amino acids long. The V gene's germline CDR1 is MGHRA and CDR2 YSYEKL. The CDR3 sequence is CASSPETGGGTDTQYF. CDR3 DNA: TGCGCCAGCAGCCCAGAGACAGGGGGTGGGACAGATACGCAGTATTTT.

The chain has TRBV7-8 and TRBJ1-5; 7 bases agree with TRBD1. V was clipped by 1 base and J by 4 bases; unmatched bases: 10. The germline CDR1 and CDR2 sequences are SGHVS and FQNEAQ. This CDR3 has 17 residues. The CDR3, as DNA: TGTGCCAGCAGCTTAGGGCCACAGGGGAAACCTAATCAGCCCCAGCATTTT. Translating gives CASSLGPQGKPNQPQHF.